This T cell receptor (beta chain) was profiled in a study of T cell therapy after organ transplantation (dated by TCRdb to the late 2010s). Some background on the complete study: The therapy products consisted of autologous CMV-specific T cells grown in vitro for approximately 14 days using a peptide pool of 30 HLA class I and II CMV epitopes. Each patient got up to 6 T cell doses, given every 2 weeks, and was then monitored for approximately 30 weeks after finishing therapy. About 80% of the ten patients were classed as clinical responders and two as nonresponders. Patients received a median of 1.92 x 10^8 CMV-specific T cells across 2 to 6 intravenous infusions. Short-term post-therapy blood samples were obtained 4 to 8 weeks after therapy was completed. A follow-up TRBV repertoire analysis was performed on an open-label phase I trial of autologous CMV-specific adoptive T cell therapy in solid-organ transplant recipients. Only about 75% of the 10 patients had long-term post-therapy samples available.

Interpreted using the paper, the time point label stands for: 4-8 weeks after completion of therapy. Patients were solid-organ transplant recipients with drug-resistant/recurrent cytomegalovirus. Nine to ten trial participants were selected for repertoire analysis based on availability of post-therapy peripheral blood mononuclear cells. Viable CD3+CD8+CD4- lymphocytes were sorted from PBMCs on a BD FACSAria III. Genomic DNA was extracted from sorted cells with the Qiagen DNeasy Kit. The full study reports these points: The small number of expansions detected in nonresponders may reflect reduced sample coverage resulting from poor CD8+ T cell yield. Both transferred clonotypes and endogenous clonotypes not detected in the therapy products appeared to be included in post-therapy reconstitution. The small cohort prevented assessing confounders such as concurrent antirejection and antiviral medications. Fold change in CD8 clonality after therapy inversely correlated with pretherapy clonality, suggesting less biased repertoires were more receptive to remodeling. Before therapy, nonresponders had marked clonal expansions, and after therapy the repertoires of nonresponders changed only minimally.

The immunoSEQ two-step, bias-controlled multiplex PCR assay was used to amplify TRB CDR3 regions from genomic DNA. CDR3 libraries were sequenced on an Illumina NextSeq 500. In the paper's pipeline: The immunoSEQ Analyzer platform handled the initial alignment and bioinformatics, which included bias normalization against synthetic CDR3 analogs. Annotation of V, D and J genes was based on the definitions in the IMGT database. Further TRBV analyses used VDJtools version 1.1.10 and the R package tcR version 2.2.1.11 with default settings. For the GLIPH analysis, version 1.0 was run with default settings. To test for significant clonotype frequency changes in CDR3 sequences with at least 5 reads, a 2-sided binomial test with Benjamini-Hochberg correction (alpha = 0.01) was used. Imported from immuneACCESS, the table was reduced by TCRdb to in-frame sequences with V and J called. These copies leave out some clones; in studies compared against another copy, an unresolved V gene accounts for under half, and the cause of the remainder is not known. D and trimming come from the DNA, and the V and J calls and clone size come from that table. The sample yields fewer than 25,000 clones; about four fifths were counted once. Together, the top ten hold around 8.7% of the sample.

A remark on this clone: The antigen this receptor binds is unknown. Base qualities are not at hand, and no much larger clone is one base apart.

CDR1 and CDR2 are read off the germline V gene (reference sequence) as SEHNR and FQNEAQ. Trimming removed 5 bases from V and 2 bases from J, leaving 22 bases between the germline ends. The CDR3 goes from the cysteine to the phenylalanine over 18 residues. Only the CDR3 portion is preserved as DNA: 54 bases, with reading frame beginning at the first base. The clonotype originates from a human patient who had received a solid organ transplant and had CMV disease. After a transplant, the donor of the graft may account for some T cells. Material: CD8+ T cells from blood, obtained after autologous CMV-specific T cell therapy. The chain was built from TRBV7-9 and TRBJ2-1; the best D guess is TRBD2, with 5 bases matching. The nucleotides read TGTGCCAGCAGCCAAAGTTTGGGGTCGGGTAGCGCCTACAATGAGCAGTTCTTC. Its coded protein is CASSQSLGSGSAYNEQFF.